The source of this T cell receptor beta chain is a study of shared clonotypes between healthy human individuals. Study background: Each donor's CD8 memory used one plate, CD8 naive two, each CD4 subset three.

Broader study findings: Only blood samples were collected, and tissue repertoires likely differ.

The sample holds many counts of this clone. Antigen unknown. CDR1 and CDR2 from the germline V gene are LGHNT and FRNRAP. The CDR3 runs 19 residues. Trimming took 1 base from V and 4 from J, leaving 23 bases between them. The split of CD4+ cells yielded CD45RA+ naive and CD45RA-negative memory subsets. Across several immunoSEQ plates, the genomic DNA of each subset was split evenly. Clones were read by immunoSEQ multiplex PCR, and TCRdb kept only the in-frame ones, dropping some. This sample has some 1,100,000 clones, with 75% to 80% found just once. The V and J genes are TRBV12-5 and TRBJ2-1; a possible D gene is TRBD2 (5 bases). Sample: memory CD4+ T cells from PBMCs. Sample subset: CD45RA-negative fraction. This clonotype originated in a man in his late teens or twenties in good health. Some clones in this sample may be carry-over from other donors' samples. CDR3 region: CASGLDSRLAVFGYNEQFF. Here the CDR3 DNA reads TGTGCTAGTGGTTTGGATTCGAGGCTAGCAGTGTTCGGTTACAATGAGCAGTTCTTC.